Listed here is a single TCR beta chain. The antigen remains unidentified. With 60 Vbeta and 13 Jbeta primers, the PCR was carried out. Assay: immunoSEQ multiplex PCR; the TCRdb copy retains only in-frame clones and omits some. Found here are fewer than 150,000 clones; the top ten clones hold approximately 2.5%. These data belong to a study of cytomegalovirus exposure and HLA in healthy donors. Study-wide findings and caveats: Among the CMV-associated chains, three were confirmed in vitro as specific for CMV antigens. Reportedly, a later analysis found an Asian-associated ancestry cluster had fewer N-insertions than the approximately 700-donor mean. Investigators reported approximately 150 TCR beta chains as tied to cytomegalovirus. Some V segments, TRBV6-2 and TRBV6-3 among them, were indistinguishable and were therefore excluded.

Trimming pared 4 bases from V and 5 bases from J, leaving 17 bases between. The CDR3 has 16 amino acids. Germline V gene sequence: CDR1 LGHNA, CDR2 YSLEER. The receptor comes from a man aged 40-50 years in good health and CMV-seronegative. The chain has TRBV4-3 and TRBJ1-4, with no clear D. The sequenced material came from PBMCs. CDR3 DNA: TGCGCCAGCAGCCTCTCCCCAGCGGACTTAAATGAAAAACTGTTTTTT. The encoded protein is CASSLSPADLNEKLFF.